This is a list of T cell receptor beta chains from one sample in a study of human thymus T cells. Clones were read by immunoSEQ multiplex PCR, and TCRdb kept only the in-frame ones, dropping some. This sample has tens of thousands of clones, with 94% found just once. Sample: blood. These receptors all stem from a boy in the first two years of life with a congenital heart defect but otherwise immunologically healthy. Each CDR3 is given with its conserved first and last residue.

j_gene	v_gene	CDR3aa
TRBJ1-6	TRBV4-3	CASSQDLATGLNSPLHF
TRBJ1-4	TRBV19	CASSIRARDEKLFF
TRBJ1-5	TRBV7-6	CASSPLLSQPQHF
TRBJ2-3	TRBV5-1	CASSLEGDTQYF
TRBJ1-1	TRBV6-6	CASSFPQGSTEAFF
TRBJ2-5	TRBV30	CAWSVGQETQYF
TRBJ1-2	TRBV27	CASSPSPSAGLYGYTF
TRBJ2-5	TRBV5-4	CASSFQYQETQYF
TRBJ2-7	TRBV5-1	CASSLSWQAGGREQYF
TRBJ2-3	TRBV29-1	CSALVPPTDTQYF
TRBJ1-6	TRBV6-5	CASSYGQGNSPLHF
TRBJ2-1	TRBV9	CASSVAVSSYNEQFF